Here is one T cell receptor beta chain with its context. The data were taken from a study of PD-L1 blockade in urothelial cancer. Study at large: There were a median of approximately 140,000 T cells in blood samples.

Libraries were prepared by immunoSEQ multiplex PCR; TCRdb keeps only in-frame clonotypes and omits some of them. The sample lists tens of thousands of clones; about 88% were seen once. Trimming left V 3 bases short and J 13 bases short, with 18 bases between. The CDR3 totals 13 residues. Germline V gene data show CDR1 as LNHDA and CDR2 as SQIVND (reference sequence). The time point: pretreatment peripheral blood. The source of this sequence is a donor at least 40 years old with urothelial cancer. The chain employs TRBV19 and TRBJ1-1; maybe TRBD1 (5 bases). The sequences come from PBMCs, collected around atezolizumab (anti-PD-L1) treatment. In nucleotides, the CDR3 is TGTGCCAGTAGTATCGGCGGGGCCCTCTGGGGTTTCTTT. Protein sequence: CASSIGGALWGFF.